The T cell receptor beta chain under discussion was sequenced for a study of glioma-infiltrating T cells after dendritic cell vaccination. About the study: Autologous tumor lysate-pulsed dendritic cell vaccination was given between about 2003 and 2013.

The PCR used 60 V beta and 13 J beta primers. The data were produced by immunoSEQ multiplex PCR, yet TCRdb's version contains in-frame clones alone and is incomplete. The profile covers 30,000 to 40,000 clones, with around four fifths appearing a single time and less than 8.5% taken by the ten largest. This CDR3 region has 17 residues. The germline V gene encodes CDR1 GTSNPN and CDR2 SVGIG (reference sequence). Trimming removed 1 base from V and 4 bases from J; junction bases left unmatched: 5. Study outcomes and limitations: Estimated pretreatment TIL content predicted outcome after dendritic cell vaccination.

In regard to this clone: Its antigen is unidentified.

The sample here was blood, taken before dendritic cell vaccination. This clonotype was sampled from a human donor with glioblastoma. V usage is TRBV30 and J usage is TRBJ2-3; TRBD2 matches at 16 bases. The CDR3 nucleotides read TGTGCCTGGAGTGGGGGACTAGCGGGGGGGCCCTCAGATACGCAGTATTTT. Amino acid sequence: CAWSGGLAGGPSDTQYF.